These 32 T cell receptor beta chains were all obtained from the same sample, sequenced in a study of blood T cell repertoires in COVID-19. The protocol was immunoSEQ multiplex PCR, while the TCRdb copy is restricted to in-frame clones and leaves out a portion. This table holds about 300,000 clones, 89% found once. Source material: peripheral blood. These TCRs come from a woman under 40 with COVID-19, enrolled during active disease.

CDR3 in DNA: TGCGCCAGCAGCCACACAGGTGACTATGGCTACACCTTC. Its protein product is CASSHTGDYGYTF. This chain connects TRBV4-1 to TRBJ1-2; tentative D call: TRBD1 (5 bases). The CDR3 covers 13 residues. Trimming removed 3 bases from V and 3 bases from J, with 8 bases in between. The V gene's germline CDR1 is MGHRA and CDR2 YSYEKL.

The V and J genes are TRBV29-1 and TRBJ1-4; D is uncertain. This CDR3 is built from 12 residues. In germline, CDR1 is SQVTM, CDR2 ANQGSEA. V was trimmed by 3 bases and J by 6 bases, leaving 8 bases between them. The CDR3 nucleotides read TGCAGCGTTGATCCCGGGGATGAAAAACTGTTTTTT. Its protein product is CSVDPGDEKLFF.

The chain recombines TRBV5-4 with TRBJ1-5; 9 bases map to TRBD1. This CDR3 region has 14 residues. The trim removed 1 base at V and 5 bases at J, leaving 1 base unmatched. Germline assignment: CDR1 SGHNT and CDR2 YYREEE (reference sequence). The CDR3 loop is CASSLTGGHQPQHF. The CDR3 DNA reads as TGTGCCAGCAGCTTGACAGGGGGCCATCAGCCCCAGCATTTT.

CDR3 nucleotide sequence: TGCGCCAGCAGCCTTGAGGTCGAAGTTGAAGCTTTCTTT. It yields the protein CASSLEVEVEAFF. The chain uses TRBV4-1 and TRBJ1-1; D gene uncertain. Germline V gene data show CDR1 as MGHRA and CDR2 as YSYEKL. V shed 4 bases and J shed 7 bases, with 13 bases lying between them. The CDR3 runs to 13 residues.

This rearrangement joins TRBV6-6 to TRBJ2-1; 9 positions match TRBD1. The CDR3 length is 15 residues. Unmatched junction bases numbered 9, after V lost 5 bases and J lost 7 bases. CDR1 MNHNY and CDR2 SVGAGI come from the germline V gene (reference sequence). The CDR3: CASSPLDRGRNEQFF. The CDR3 DNA follows: TGTGCCAGCAGTCCCTTGGACAGGGGTAGGAATGAGCAGTTCTTC.

The genes are TRBV27 and TRBJ1-2, with D possibly TRBD1 on 5 matching bases. Trimming cost V 6 bases and J 7 bases, with 9 bases left between them. Per germline, CDR1 MNHEY and CDR2 SMNVEV (reference sequence). There are 11 residues in the CDR3. CDR3 sequence reads: CASRGDFGYTF. In nucleotides, the CDR3 is TGTGCCAGCAGGGGGGACTTTGGCTACACCTTC.

The chain has TRBV9 and TRBJ2-2; 10 bases match TRBD2. Germline lookup yields CDR1 SGDLS and CDR2 YYNGEE. The CDR3 contains 16 residues. V was pared by 0 bases and J by 7 bases, with 6 bases of the junction left unmatched. The CDR3 region is CASSVDSGGANGELFF. In DNA form, the CDR3 reads TGTGCCAGCAGCGTAGACAGCGGGGGGGCCAACGGGGAGCTGTTTTTT.

This clone was seen only a few times. The chain carries TRBV3-1 (or the pseudogene TRBV3-2) and TRBJ1-6; TRBD1 matches at 8 bases. The CDR3 is 15 residues long. The germline CDR1 and CDR2 sequences are LGHDT and YNNKEL (reference sequence). After removal of 2 bases from V and 15 bases from J, the junction contained 12 bases not matched to a gene. The chain's CDR3 is CASSQTGDRWGVLHF. CDR3 nucleotide sequence: TGTGCCAGCAGCCAAACTGGGGACAGGTGGGGGGTCCTCCACTTT.

This clone was recorded a few times. The J gene is TRBJ2-7, the V gene TRBV10-3; the match to TRBD2 covers 7 bases. J lost 5 bases, V lost 8 bases, and 3 bases had no gene match. The CDR3 has 11 amino acids. Germline V gives CDR1 ENHRY, CDR2 SYGVKD. This CDR3 reads CAIGGGNEQYF. The CDR3 region has the DNA TGTGCCATCGGGGGAGGGAACGAGCAGTACTTC.

V is TRBV7-9 and J is TRBJ2-5; TRBD2 agrees at 11 bases. J lost 5 bases, V lost 5 bases, and 7 bases had no gene match. Germline CDR1 is SEHNR and CDR2 is FQNEAQ (reference sequence). The CDR3 covers 15 residues. The CDR3 protein is CASSPRLAGRETQYF. The CDR3 DNA is TGTGCCAGCAGCCCCAGACTAGCGGGGCGGGAGACCCAGTACTTC.

This clone was counted at least ten times. The V call is TRBV5-6, the J call TRBJ1-1; D possibly corresponds to TRBD1 (6 bases). The CDR3 spans 13 residues. The V end lost 6 bases, the J end lost 7 bases, and 16 bases lay between the germline ends. Germline lookup yields CDR1 SGHDT and CDR2 YYEEEE. DNA for the CDR3: TGTGCCAGCACCATAGGACAGAAAAATGAAGCTTTCTTT. Translated, it gives CASTIGQKNEAFF. Combining the CDR3 with reference TRBV5-6 and TRBJ1-1 gives the whole variable domain DAGVTQSPTHLIKTRGQQVTLRCSPKSGHDTVSWYQQALGQGPQFIFQYYEEEERQRGNFPDRFSGHQFPNYSSELNVNALLLGDSALYLCASTIGQKNEAFFGQGTRLTVV.

The CDR3 here is CASSPTGSSYNSPLHF. Here the CDR3 DNA reads TGCGCCAGCAGCCCTACAGGGAGCTCCTATAATTCACCCCTCCACTTT. The V and J genes are TRBV5-1 and TRBJ1-6, with TRBD1 as a possible D gene (6 bases). The CDR3 consists of 16 residues. Germline CDR1 and CDR2: SGHRS and YFSETQ. The V end lost 4 bases, the J end lost 0 bases, and 11 bases lay between the germline ends.

The V and J genes are TRBV12-3 or TRBV12-4 and TRBJ1-1, with D perhaps matching TRBD1 (6 bases). V lost 3 bases to trimming and J lost 8 bases, with 13 bases between them. This CDR3 region has 13 residues. CDR3 loop: CASSFGGGPEAFF. CDR3 bases: TGTGCCAGCAGTTTTGGGGGGGGCCCCGAAGCTTTCTTT.

V is TRBV21-1 and J is TRBJ1-2; the table's D call, TRBD1, has no DNA check behind it. TRBV21-1 is a recognized pseudogene. This CDR3 comprises 15 residues. The CDR3 coding sequence is TGTGCCAGCAGCCCCCGACAGGGGGCGAAGAAGGGCTACACCTTC. Its translation is CASSPRQGAKKGYTF.

This clone has more than one count but fewer than ten. The chain joins TRBV12-3 or TRBV12-4 to TRBJ1-6, with no clear D. CDR3 size: 13 residues. The germline V and J ends were trimmed by 2 bases and 7 bases, with 6 bases remaining between them. DNA of the CDR3: TGTGCCAGCAGTTTATTTTCAAATTCACCCCTCCACTTT. Protein product: CASSLFSNSPLHF.

The rearrangement uses TRBV9 and TRBJ2-5, with D possibly being TRBD1 (6 bases). CDR3 length: 13 residues. V lost 2 bases and J lost 4, with 9 bases in between. Germline CDR1 and CDR2: SGDLS and YYNGEE. The CDR3 is CASSVRGGETQYF. DNA for the CDR3: TGTGCCAGCAGCGTTAGAGGGGGAGAGACCCAGTACTTC.

The genes are TRBV6-5 and TRBJ1-2; perhaps TRBD1 as D (5 bases). CDR1 and CDR2 from the germline V gene are MNHEY and SVGAGI. This CDR3 is 13 amino acids long. Trimming pared 3 bases from V and 7 bases from J, leaving 12 bases between. The CDR3 loop reads CASSYPGTSGYTF. CDR3 nucleotide sequence: TGTGCCAGCAGTTATCCCGGGACTTCTGGCTACACCTTC.

The gene calls are TRBV7-2 and TRBJ1-1; 8 bases align to TRBD1. Germline values: CDR1 SGHTA, CDR2 FQGNSA. The CDR3 loop spans 14 amino acids. J was trimmed by 4 bases and V by 4 bases; bases with no gene match: 5. The CDR3 sequence: CASSSGGVTTEAFF. CDR3 nucleotides: TGTGCCAGCAGCTCAGGGGGCGTGACCACTGAAGCTTTCTTT. The whole variable domain, remainder taken from reference TRBV7-2 and TRBJ1-1, is GAGVSQSPSNKVTEKGKDVELRCDPISGHTALYWYRQSLGQGLEFLIYFQGNSAPDKSGLPSDRFSAERTGGSVSTLTIQRTQQEDSAVYLCASSSGGVTTEAFFGQGTRLTVV.

The chain uses TRBV3-1 (or the pseudogene TRBV3-2) and TRBJ2-5; tentative D call: TRBD1 (6 bases). The CDR3 sequence is 15 residues long. V was clipped by 1 base and J by 7 bases, with 16 bases between them. The V gene's germline CDR1 is LGHDT and CDR2 YNNKEL (reference sequence). The CDR3 reads CASSQAWGRGRTQYF. As DNA, the CDR3 is TGTGCCAGCAGCCAAGCCTGGGGCAGGGGTAGGACCCAGTACTTC.

The chain couples TRBV11-2 to TRBJ1-1; D not resolved. The V end lost 1 base, the J end lost 0 bases, and 9 bases lay between the germline ends. CDR1 is SGHAT, CDR2 FQNNGV, per germline. CDR3 length: 15 residues. This CDR3 is CASSLGTGMNTEAFF. CDR3 coding DNA: TGTGCCAGCAGCTTAGGGACGGGGATGAACACTGAAGCTTTCTTT. Supplemented by reference TRBV11-2 and TRBJ1-1, the full variable domain reads EAGVAQSPRYKIIEKRQSVAFWCNPISGHATLYWYQQILGQGPKLLIQFQNNGVVDDSQLPKDRFSAERLKGVDSTLKIQPAKLEDSAVYLCASSLGTGMNTEAFFGQGTRLTVV.

V is TRBV10-3 and J is TRBJ1-1; TRBD1 agrees at 7 bases. The CDR3 loop spans 14 amino acids. Germline-derived CDR1 and CDR2 are ENHRY and SYGVKD. V dropped 2 bases and J dropped 5; count of bases not matched to a gene: 5. The CDR3 nucleotides read TGTGCCATCAGTGAGGCAGGGGGAGAAACTGAAGCTTTCTTT. Translation gives CAISEAGGETEAFF.

The chain recombines TRBV5-1 with TRBJ1-3; 11 bases line up with TRBD1. This CDR3 is 15 amino acids long. The germline CDR1 and CDR2 sequences are SGHRS and YFSETQ. V was pared by 4 bases and J by 4 bases, with 4 bases of the junction left unmatched. CDR3 sequence (DNA): TGCGCCAGCAGCAGAGGACAGGGGGCAGGAAACACCATATATTTT. Protein product: CASSRGQGAGNTIYF.

V and J are TRBV19 and TRBJ1-6; D might be TRBD1 (5 bases). The germline V gene encodes CDR1 LNHDA and CDR2 SQIVND (reference sequence). This CDR3 has 15 residues. Trimming cost V 8 bases and J 0 bases, with 11 bases left between them. CDR3 nucleotide sequence: TGTGCCAGTGACAGCGGGAGCTCCTATAATTCACCCCTCCACTTT. Protein product: CASDSGSSYNSPLHF.

This clone was detected only once. The CDR3, as DNA: TGTGCCAGCAGTGGTAAAGCGGGACTAGCGGGGGGGCGTGGCACAGATACGCAGTATTTT. Its protein is CASSGKAGLAGGRGTDTQYF. V gene TRBV6-1 combines with J gene TRBJ2-3; 16 bases agree with TRBD2. CDR3 size: 20 residues. CDR1 and CDR2 from the germline V gene are MNHNS and SASEGT. Unmatched junction bases numbered 11, after V lost 4 bases and J lost 1 base.

The table lists this clone with a few counts. In nucleotides, the CDR3 is TGTGCCAGCGGCCCGGGGGGCAATCAGCCCCAGCATTTT. Amino acid sequence: CASGPGGNQPQHF. This chain uses TRBV2 with TRBJ1-5, with D maybe TRBD1 (5 bases). V lost 8 bases to trimming and J lost 2 bases, with 10 bases between them. This CDR3 contains 13 residues. Per germline, CDR1 SNHLY and CDR2 FYNNEI.

V is TRBV7-6 and J is TRBJ1-1, with unresolved D. V dropped 5 bases and J dropped 1 base, with 11 bases sitting between them. Germline V lookup: CDR1 SGHVS, CDR2 FNYEAQ. The CDR3 contains 14 residues. CDR3 protein: CASSPGRGNTEAFF. The CDR3 nucleotides read TGTGCCAGCAGCCCCGGTCGGGGGAACACTGAAGCTTTCTTT.

V and J are TRBV6-5 and TRBJ1-3; 7 bases fit TRBD1. Germline loops: CDR1 MNHEY, CDR2 SVGAGI. Trimming at V came to 6 bases and at J to 0 bases, leaving 5 bases not matched to a gene. The CDR3 runs to 15 residues. The CDR3 DNA sequence: TGTGCCAGCAGCCGACAGGGAAGCTCTGGAAACACCATATATTTT. This sequence encodes CASSRQGSSGNTIYF.

J is TRBJ1-2 and V is TRBV9; 8 positions match TRBD1. The germline CDR1 and CDR2 sequences are SGDLS and YYNGEE. CDR3 size: 18 residues. The J segment lost 3 bases and the V segment lost 3 bases, leaving 16 bases of the junction unmatched. DNA of the CDR3: TGTGCCAGCAGCGGTGTGACAGGGGATAGCACTTTATACTATGGCTACACCTTC. Protein: CASSGVTGDSTLYYGYTF.

The chain joins TRBV18 to TRBJ2-2; a weak D match, TRBD1 (6 bases). The germline V gene encodes CDR1 KGHSH and CDR2 LQKENI. The CDR3 is made up of 13 amino acids. With 3 bases removed from V and 6 bases from J, the gap between germline ends came to 8 bases. The CDR3 region has the DNA TGTGCCAGCTCACCGGGGGCATCCGGGGAGCTGTTTTTT. Translation: CASSPGASGELFF.

This chain joins TRBV11-2 and TRBJ2-5; 7 bases fit TRBD2. The CDR3 sequence is 14 residues long. Germline CDR1 reads SGHAT; CDR2 reads FQNNGV. Unmatched junction bases numbered 5, after V lost 2 bases and J lost 5 bases. CDR3 protein: CASSLSGGDETQYF. The CDR3 coding sequence is TGTGCCAGCAGCTTAAGTGGGGGGGATGAGACCCAGTACTTC.

The chain uses TRBV3-1 (or the pseudogene TRBV3-2) and TRBJ2-3, with D tentatively TRBD2 (6 bases). The germline CDR1 and CDR2 sequences are LGHDT and YNNKEL (reference sequence). The V gene lost 4 bases and the J gene lost 0 bases, with 17 bases spanning the gap. The CDR3 loop spans 17 amino acids. CDR3 sequence: CASSPRGSGESTDTQYF. For the CDR3, the DNA is TGTGCCAGCAGCCCCCGGGGTAGCGGAGAAAGCACAGATACGCAGTATTTT.

The chain uses TRBV4-1 and TRBJ1-1; unclear D gene. Trimming took off 3 bases at V and 5 bases at J, with 13 bases between the two ends. CDR1 is MGHRA and CDR2 is YSYEKL in the germline V gene. The CDR3 loop spans 14 amino acids. The CDR3 nucleotides are TGCGCCAGCAGCCAGCAAGCCGGGAGAACTGAAGCTTTCTTT. Its translation: CASSQQAGRTEAFF.